This T cell receptor (beta chain) was identified in a study of cytomegalovirus exposure and HLA in healthy donors. Whole-study findings and limits: Reported findings show TCR beta sequences accurately forecast HLA-A and HLA-B alleles in most subjects.

V was clipped by 5 bases and J by 2 bases; unmatched bases: 5. Germline values: CDR1 LNHDA, CDR2 SQIVND (reference sequence). The CDR3 is made up of 14 amino acids. About this clone: Its antigen is not identified.

In the PCR, 60 Vbeta and 13 Jbeta primers were used. Assay used: immunoSEQ multiplex PCR; TCRdb lists only in-frame clones, some missing. Of around 120,000 clones listed, around 75% are singletons. The sequenced material came from PBMCs. This clonotype was sampled from a woman between 50 and 59 years old in good health and CMV-seropositive. The chain joins TRBV19 to TRBJ2-7; 8 positions agree with TRBD1. This CDR3 reads CASSPGQGPYEQYF. CDR3 bases: TGTGCCAGTAGTCCCGGACAGGGACCCTACGAGCAGTACTTC.